A selection of T cell receptor beta chains follows, all from one sample in a study of long-term antiretroviral therapy in people with HIV. TCRdb's copy holds only in-frame clones and misses some; the assay was immunoSEQ multiplex PCR. This table holds some 23,000 clones, 70% to 90% found once. Sample: unsorted PBMCs, taken less than 4.7 years after starting antiretroviral therapy. The source of these receptors is a man aged 30-40 years with HIV. The CDR3 runs from the conserved cysteine through the conserved F or W. A D gene is named only where the DNA matches it firmly. Expanded clones get a size class; other rows say once, few or many, or leave the size out.

>NA|NA|TRBJ1-5|TRBV27
CASNDRYSSQPQHF
TGTGCCAGCAACGACAGGTACTCTAGTCAGCCCCAGCATTTT
>NA|NA|TRBJ2-7|TRBV6-1
CASSEMAASSYEQYF
TGTGCCAGCAGTGAAATGGCGGCTAGCTCCTACGAGCAGTACTTC
>NA|NA|TRBJ1-1|TRBV5-1
CASSQDRRSEAFF
TGCGCCAGCAGCCAAGACAGGAGGAGTGAAGCTTTCTTT
>NA|NA|TRBJ2-1|TRBV2
CASSLRDEQFF
TGTGCCAGCAGTCTGAGGGATGAGCAGTTCTTC
>once|NA|TRBJ2-2|TRBV11-3
CASSPIGNYAGELFF
TGTGCCAGCAGCCCGATTGGGAATTACGCCGGGGAGCTGTTTTTT
>NA|TRBD1|TRBJ2-5|TRBV6-1
CASTWGQLQETQYF
TGTGCCAGCACTTGGGGACAGCTCCAAGAGACCCAGTACTTC
>NA|NA|TRBJ1-5|TRBV6-6
CASSSPGVSQPQHF
TGTGCCAGCAGTTCCCCTGGGGTCAGTCAGCCCCAGCATTTT
>NA|TRBD2|TRBJ2-1|TRBV4-1
CASSQDRAGVFF
TGCGCCAGCAGCCAAGATCGGGCGGGAGTGTTCTTC
>NA|TRBD1|TRBJ2-6|TRBV9
CASSTWTGTVSGANVLTF
TGTGCCAGCAGCACTTGGACAGGCACCGTCTCTGGGGCCAACGTCCTGACTTTC
>NA|TRBD2|TRBJ2-1|TRBV18
CASLHSGSARREQFF
TGTGCCAGCCTTCATAGCGGGAGTGCCCGAAGGGAGCAGTTCTTC
>NA|NA|TRBJ2-3|TRBV25-1
CASSEVGEGDVTDTQYF
TGTGCCAGCAGTGAGGTCGGAGAAGGGGATGTGACAGATACGCAGTATTTT
>once|NA|TRBJ1-3|TRBV7-8
CASSPSRWSSGNTIYF
TGTGCCAGCAGCCCCAGTCGCTGGTCCTCTGGAAACACCATATATTTT
>NA|TRBD1|TRBJ1-2|TRBV11-1
CASSKDRGYGYTF
TGTGCCAGCAGCAAGGACAGGGGCTATGGCTACACCTTC
>NA|NA|TRBJ2-5|TRBV7-2
CASSLASFGETQYF
TGTGCCAGCAGCTTAGCCTCCTTCGGGGAGACCCAGTACTTC
>NA|NA|TRBJ1-6|TRBV2
CASSVHRVGSPLHF
TGTGCCAGCAGTGTCCACAGGGTGGGTTCACCCCTCCACTTT
>NA|NA|TRBJ1-4|TRBV18
CASSPPAGELSLNEKLFF
TGTGCCAGCTCACCACCGGCGGGGGAGTTGTCCCTTAATGAAAAACTGTTTTTT
>NA|TRBD1|TRBJ1-1|TRBV2
CAIQGARVTEAFF
TGTGCCATACAGGGGGCGAGGGTCACTGAAGCTTTCTTT
>NA|TRBD1|TRBJ1-1|TRBV6-5
CASSRPTGLTEAFF
TGTGCCAGCAGCCGACCGACAGGGTTGACTGAAGCTTTCTTT
>NA|TRBD2|TRBJ2-1|TRBV18
CASSPETSGGASEQFF
TGTGCCAGCTCACCCGAGACTAGCGGGGGGGCCAGTGAGCAGTTCTTC
>NA|NA|TRBJ1-6|TRBV10-3
CAISSGPAGSPLHF
TGTGCCATCTCTTCGGGACCCGCCGGCTCACCCCTCCACTTT
>NA|NA|TRBJ2-7|TRBV6-6
CASSYDTAVYEQYF
TGTGCCAGCAGTTACGACACCGCCGTCTACGAGCAGTACTTC
>NA|TRBD1|TRBJ2-1|TRBV4-3
CASSQDLGQAAYNEQFF
TGCGCCAGCAGCCAAGATTTAGGACAGGCGGCCTACAATGAGCAGTTCTTC
>NA|NA|TRBJ2-7|TRBV2
CASSDIVTFYEQYF
TGTGCCAGCAGTGATATAGTCACCTTCTACGAGCAGTACTTC
>few|NA|TRBJ1-5|TRBV5-1
CASSLAGSVNQPQHF
TGCGCCAGCAGCTTGGCTGGGTCAGTCAATCAGCCCCAGCATTTT
>NA|NA|TRBJ1-1|TRBV6-6
CASRNTEAFF
TGTGCCAGCAGGAATACTGAAGCTTTCTTT
>NA|TRBD1|TRBJ1-1|TRBV30
CAWSVSQGAGTEAFF
TGTGCCTGGAGTGTATCACAGGGGGCTGGGACTGAAGCTTTCTTT
>once|TRBD1|TRBJ2-5|TRBV7-2
CASSYTGGAETQYF
TGTGCCAGCAGCTATACAGGGGGCGCGGAGACCCAGTACTTC
>NA|NA|TRBJ2-1|TRBV11-3
CASSLGYSYNEQFF
TGTGCCAGCAGCTTAGGGTACAGCTACAATGAGCAGTTCTTC
>NA|TRBD2|TRBJ2-3|TRBV2
CASGLVGTDTQYF
TGTGCCAGCGGACTAGTGGGCACAGATACGCAGTATTTT